This T cell receptor (beta chain) stems from a study of human T cells and chemical hapten exposure. Original processing methods: A per-sample median of around 100,000 TCRs was observed, with a range of about 23,224 to 750,000. In TCRdb, the RACE reads were re-called with MiXCR into one record per CDR3 protein. The V and J calls were not made by the authors but by TCRdb's processing. This sample has over 70,000 distinct CDR3 sequences, with around 15% found just once. The time point here: pre-sensitization, week 0. Treatment described: therapeutic diphenylcyclopropenone sensitization with weekly scalp DPC. The CDR3 runs to 14 residues.

The rearrangement uses TRBV21-1 and TRBJ2-5; TRBD2, the table's D call, lacks a check against the DNA. TRBV21-1 is assigned pseudogene status. Source: whole blood, taken in connection with sensitization to the hapten diphenylcyclopropenone (DPC). This sequence was found in a woman between 45 and 60 years old with alopecia areata. Some clones in this sample may be carry-over from other donors' samples. The CDR3 DNA sequence: TGTGCCAGCAGCAAAGATGCTAGAGCGTCCACCCAGTACTTC. Protein sequence: CASSKDARASTQYF.